These 14 T cell receptor beta chains share one sample of origin, sequenced in a study of CD4 and CD8 cells across lung adenocarcinoma regions. TCRdb re-analysed the PCR reads in MiXCR, keeping a single row per CDR3 protein. The data hold approximately 10,000 distinct CDR3 sequences, with around 63% observed a single time. What was sequenced was CD8+ T cells from the margin of a lung tumor. Every receptor here comes from a male donor with lung adenocarcinoma. The CD4 and CD8 labels of this study may be unreliable.

The V gene is TRBV4-1, the J gene TRBJ2-2, with TRBD2 identical over 9 bases. Trimming at V came to 4 bases and at J to 6 bases, leaving 18 bases not matched to a gene. From germline, CDR1 is MGHRA and CDR2 YSYEKL. This CDR3 region has 19 residues. The CDR3 reads CASSPGGVAGVGPSGELFF. CDR3 bases: TGCGCCAGCAGCCCAGGTGGAGTAGCGGGGGTGGGCCCCTCCGGGGAGCTGTTTTTT.

The V and J genes are TRBV28 and TRBJ2-5; TRBD2 aligns across 8 bases. Germline CDR1 is MDHEN and CDR2 is SYDVKM. CDR3 size: 15 residues. V lost 2 bases and J lost 3; bases outside the gene matches: 5. The CDR3 reads CASSLAGGPKETQYF. The DNA of the CDR3 is TGTGCCAGCAGTTTAGCGGGAGGCCCGAAAGAGACCCAGTACTTC.

This chain joins TRBV20-1 and TRBJ2-3; 7 bases agree with TRBD1. Germline CDR1 reads DFQATT; CDR2 reads SNEGSKA (reference sequence). The CDR3 runs to 13 residues. Germline trimming cut 4 bases from V and 2 bases from J; bases unmatched to any gene: 3. The CDR3 DNA reads as TGCAGTGCTAACAGGGGCAACACAGATACGCAGTATTTT. This codes for CSANRGNTDTQYF.

This clonotype came up many times. The chain recombines TRBV6-9 with TRBJ2-3; weak D call: TRBD2 (6 bases). V was cut by 4 bases and J by 2 bases, with 19 bases left in between. Germline CDR1 is MNHGY and CDR2 is SVAAGI. The CDR3 has 17 amino acids. The CDR3 spells CASSFIHLREITDTQYF. CDR3 bases: TGTGCCAGCAGTTTCATCCATCTGCGGGAAATCACAGATACGCAGTATTTT.

Details on this clonotype: A junction end diverges from the germline sequence, so it may reflect a read error. V is TRBV6-1 and J is TRBJ2-1; D might be TRBD2 (6 bases). The CDR3 covers 16 residues. Germline V lookup: CDR1 MNHNS, CDR2 SASEGT. The CDR3 here is CASSGSQGLPNNEQFF. As DNA, the CDR3 is TGTGCCAGCAGTGGTTCCCAGGGACTGCCGAACAATGAGCAGTTTTTC.

The genes are TRBV6-8 and TRBJ2-3, with TRBD2 matching over 13 bases. The J call could be wrong; TRBJ2-1 is a better fit for the DNA end. The CDR3 length is 18 residues. The germline gives CDR1 MNHGY, CDR2 SAAAGT. CDR3 residues: CASRRLAGGTQRYNEQFF. DNA for the CDR3: TGTGCCAGCAGAAGACTAGCGGGAGGCACCCAGAGATACAATGAGCAGTTCTTC.

V gene TRBV6-1 combines with J gene TRBJ2-1; possible D gene TRBD1, 6 bases. The CDR3 runs to 13 residues. V gave up 6 bases and J gave up 10 bases, with 16 bases separating them. Germline CDR1 is MNHNS and CDR2 is SASEGT. CDR3 loop: CASRLQGYGEQFF. In DNA form, the CDR3 reads TGTGCCAGCAGACTACAGGGCTACGGGGAGCAGTTCTTC.

The rearrangement links TRBV7-6 to TRBJ2-1, with 8 bases matching TRBD1. The DNA end is more similar to TRBJ2-7, so the J call may be wrong. There are 16 residues in the CDR3. Germline-derived CDR1 and CDR2 are SGHVS and FNYEAQ. As DNA, the CDR3 is TGTGCCAGCAGCTCAGAACCAGACGGACAGGGCTACGAGCAGTACTTC. Protein sequence: CASSSEPDGQGYEQYF.

V is TRBV6-1 and J is TRBJ2-1; no reliable D call. CDR1 is MNHNS, CDR2 SASEGT, per germline. There are 14 residues in the CDR3. V dropped 3 bases and J dropped 10 bases, with 16 bases sitting between them. CDR3 coding DNA: TGTGCCAGCAGTGAGTACTCGATCTCCTACGAGCAGTTCTTC. This gives the protein CASSEYSISYEQFF.

With respect to this clonotype: The junction differs from germline at one of its ends, possibly a read error. The V gene is TRBV10-3, the J gene TRBJ2-4; the D is unclear. Germline CDR1 ENHRY, CDR2 SYGVKD. The CDR3 is 15 residues long. The CDR3 spells CATGKGGRAADTQYF. For the CDR3, the DNA is TGTGCCACGGGCAAAGGCGGACGAGCCGCAGATACGCAGTATTTC.

This chain uses TRBV6-1 with TRBJ2-1; 7 bases map to TRBD2. Germline V lookup: CDR1 MNHNS, CDR2 SASEGT. The CDR3 length is 15 residues. Trimming cost V 6 bases and J 3 bases; bases outside gene matches: 8. Written as DNA, the CDR3 is TGTGCCAGCAGCGTCGGCGGGAGTTTCTACAATGAGCAGTTCTTC. It yields the protein CASSVGGSFYNEQFF.

Of note for this clonotype: At one of its ends the junction is not consistent with the germline gene, which may arise from a read error. V and J are TRBV6-1 and TRBJ2-4; D uncertain. Per the germline V gene, CDR1 is MNHNS and CDR2 is SASEGT. This CDR3 contains 14 residues. The CDR3 DNA follows: TGTGCCAGCTCGGCGGTGAGAACAGAAAATACTCAGTATTTC. It encodes CASSAVRTENTQYF.

This clonotype was seen at least ten times. V usage is TRBV6-1 and J usage is TRBJ2-5, with TRBD2 matching 13 bases. The germline CDR1 and CDR2 sequences are MNHNS and SASEGT. This CDR3 is built from 15 residues. V gave up 7 bases and J gave up 4 bases; unmatched junction bases: 6. CDR3 bases: TGTGCCAGCACCCCGGGACTAGCGGGACGAGAGACCCAGTACTTC. This sequence encodes CASTPGLAGRETQYF.

The chain couples TRBV6-1 to TRBJ2-7; TRBD1 might be the D (7 bases). Per the germline V gene, CDR1 is MNHNS and CDR2 is SASEGT. This CDR3 has 13 residues. V was pared by 6 bases and J by 7 bases, with 16 bases between. CDR3 DNA sequence: TGTGCCAGCAGCTCGGAGGGGGCTTGGGAGCAGTACTTC. Translating it yields CASSSEGAWEQYF.